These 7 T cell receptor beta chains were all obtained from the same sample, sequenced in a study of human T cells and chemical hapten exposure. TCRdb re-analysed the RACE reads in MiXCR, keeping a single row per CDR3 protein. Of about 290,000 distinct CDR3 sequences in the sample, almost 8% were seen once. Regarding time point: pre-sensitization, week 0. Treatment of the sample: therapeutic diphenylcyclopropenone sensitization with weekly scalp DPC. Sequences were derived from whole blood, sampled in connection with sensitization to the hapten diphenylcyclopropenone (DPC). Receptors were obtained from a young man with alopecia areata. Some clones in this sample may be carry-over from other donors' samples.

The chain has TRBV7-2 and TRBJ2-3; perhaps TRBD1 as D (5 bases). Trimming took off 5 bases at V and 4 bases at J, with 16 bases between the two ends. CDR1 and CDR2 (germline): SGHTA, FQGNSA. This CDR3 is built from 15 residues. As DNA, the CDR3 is TGTGCCAGCAGCCGAGAGAGTTGGGGCGCAGATACGCAGTATTTT. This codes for CASSRESWGADTQYF.

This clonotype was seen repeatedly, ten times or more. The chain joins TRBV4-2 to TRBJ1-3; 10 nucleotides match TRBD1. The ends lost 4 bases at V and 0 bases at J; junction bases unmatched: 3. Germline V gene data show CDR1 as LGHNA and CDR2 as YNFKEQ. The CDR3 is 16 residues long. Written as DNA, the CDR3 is TGTGCCAGCAGCCGGACAGGGGGATTCTCTGGAAACACCATATATTTT. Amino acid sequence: CASSRTGGFSGNTIYF.

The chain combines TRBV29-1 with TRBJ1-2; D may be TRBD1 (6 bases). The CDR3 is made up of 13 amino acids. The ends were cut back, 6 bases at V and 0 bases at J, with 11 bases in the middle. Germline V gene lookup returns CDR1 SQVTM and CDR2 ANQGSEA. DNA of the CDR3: TGCAGCGTACGGACAGCGTCTAACTATGGCTACACCTTC. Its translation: CSVRTASNYGYTF.

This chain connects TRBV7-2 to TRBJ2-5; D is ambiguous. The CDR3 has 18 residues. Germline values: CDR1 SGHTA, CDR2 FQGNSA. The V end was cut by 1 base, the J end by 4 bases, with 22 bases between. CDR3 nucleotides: TGTGCCAGCAGCTTAGAGAGCTTGGAGTGGCGATTCGGAGAGACCCAGTACTTC. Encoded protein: CASSLESLEWRFGETQYF.

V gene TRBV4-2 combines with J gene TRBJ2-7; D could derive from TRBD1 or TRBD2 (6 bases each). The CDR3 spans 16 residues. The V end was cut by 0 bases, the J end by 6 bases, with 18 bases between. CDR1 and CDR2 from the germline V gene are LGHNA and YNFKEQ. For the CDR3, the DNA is TGTGCCAGCAGCCAAGACTTATTGTATGGGGGGCCCGAGCAGTACTTC. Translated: CASSQDLLYGGPEQYF.

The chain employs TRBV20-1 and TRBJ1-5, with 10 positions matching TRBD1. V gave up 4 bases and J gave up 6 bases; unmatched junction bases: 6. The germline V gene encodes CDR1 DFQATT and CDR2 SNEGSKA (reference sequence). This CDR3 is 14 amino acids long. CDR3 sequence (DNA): TGCAGTGCTATGTCGGACAGGGGGACTCAGCCCCAGCATTTT. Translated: CSAMSDRGTQPQHF.

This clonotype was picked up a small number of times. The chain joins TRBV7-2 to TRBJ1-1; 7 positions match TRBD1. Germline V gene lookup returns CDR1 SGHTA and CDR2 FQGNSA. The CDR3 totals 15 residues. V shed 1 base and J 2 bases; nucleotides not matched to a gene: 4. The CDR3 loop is CASSLEAGGNTEAFF. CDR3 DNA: TGTGCCAGCAGCTTAGAAGCAGGGGGAAACACTGAAGCTTTCTTT.